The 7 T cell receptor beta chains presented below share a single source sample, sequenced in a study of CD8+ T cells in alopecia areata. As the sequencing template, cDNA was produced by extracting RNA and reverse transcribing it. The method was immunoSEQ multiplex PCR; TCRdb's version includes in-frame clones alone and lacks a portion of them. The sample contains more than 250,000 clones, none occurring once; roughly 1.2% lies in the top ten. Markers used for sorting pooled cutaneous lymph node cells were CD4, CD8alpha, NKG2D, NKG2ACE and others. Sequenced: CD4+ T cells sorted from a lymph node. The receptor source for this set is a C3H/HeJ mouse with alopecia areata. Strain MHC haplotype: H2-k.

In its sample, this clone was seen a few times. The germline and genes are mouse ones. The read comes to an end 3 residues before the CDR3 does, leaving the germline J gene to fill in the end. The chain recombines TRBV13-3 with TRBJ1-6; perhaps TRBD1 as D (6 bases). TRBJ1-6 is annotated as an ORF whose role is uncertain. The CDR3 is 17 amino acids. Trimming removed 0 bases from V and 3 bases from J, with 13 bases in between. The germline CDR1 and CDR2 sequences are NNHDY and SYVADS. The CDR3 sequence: CASSDDSQGLYNSPLYF. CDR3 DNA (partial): TGTGCCAGCAGTGATGATTCGCAGGGGCTCTATAATTCGCCC.

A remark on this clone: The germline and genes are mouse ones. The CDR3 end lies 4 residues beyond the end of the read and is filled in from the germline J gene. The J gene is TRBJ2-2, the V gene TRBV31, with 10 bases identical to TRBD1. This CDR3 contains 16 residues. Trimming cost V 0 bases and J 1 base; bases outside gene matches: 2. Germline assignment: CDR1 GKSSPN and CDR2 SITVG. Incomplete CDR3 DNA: TGTGCCTGGAGTCTCGGACAGGGGGTAAACACCGGG. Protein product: CAWSLGQGVNTG. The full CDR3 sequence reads CAWSLGQGVNTGQLYF.

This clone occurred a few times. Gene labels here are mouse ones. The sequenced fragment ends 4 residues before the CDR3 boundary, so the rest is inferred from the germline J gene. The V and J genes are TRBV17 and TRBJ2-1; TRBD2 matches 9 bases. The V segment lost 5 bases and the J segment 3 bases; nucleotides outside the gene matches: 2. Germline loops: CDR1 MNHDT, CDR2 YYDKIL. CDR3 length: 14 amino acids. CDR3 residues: CASSAGGGYAEQFF. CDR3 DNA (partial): TGTGCTAGCAGTGCTGGGGGGGGCTATGCT.

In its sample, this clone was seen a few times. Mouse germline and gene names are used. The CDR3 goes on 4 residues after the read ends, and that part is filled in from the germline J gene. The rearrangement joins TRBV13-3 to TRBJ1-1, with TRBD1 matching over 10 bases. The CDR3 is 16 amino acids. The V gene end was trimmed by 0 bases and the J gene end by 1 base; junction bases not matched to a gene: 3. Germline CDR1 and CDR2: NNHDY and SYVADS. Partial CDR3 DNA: TGTGCCAGCAGTGATGCCCGGGACAGGGGAAACACA. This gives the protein CASSDARDRGNT. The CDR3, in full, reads CASSDARDRGNTEVFF.

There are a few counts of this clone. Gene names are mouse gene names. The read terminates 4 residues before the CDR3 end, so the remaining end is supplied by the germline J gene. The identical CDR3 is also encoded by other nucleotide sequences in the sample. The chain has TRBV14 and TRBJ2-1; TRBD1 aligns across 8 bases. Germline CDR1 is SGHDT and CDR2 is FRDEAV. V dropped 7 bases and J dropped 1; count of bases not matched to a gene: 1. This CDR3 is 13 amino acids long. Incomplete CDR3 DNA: TGTGCCAGCCGGACAGGGAACTATGCT. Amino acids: CASRTGNYA. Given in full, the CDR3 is CASRTGNYAEQFF.

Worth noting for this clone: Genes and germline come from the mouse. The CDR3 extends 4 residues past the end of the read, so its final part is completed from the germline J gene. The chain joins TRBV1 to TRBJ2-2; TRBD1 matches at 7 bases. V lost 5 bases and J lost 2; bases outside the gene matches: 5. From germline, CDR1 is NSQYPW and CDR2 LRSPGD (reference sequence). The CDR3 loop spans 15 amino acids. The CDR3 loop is CTCSSQTGNTGQLYF. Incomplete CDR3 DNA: TGCACCTGCAGTTCCCAGACAGGGAACACCGGG.

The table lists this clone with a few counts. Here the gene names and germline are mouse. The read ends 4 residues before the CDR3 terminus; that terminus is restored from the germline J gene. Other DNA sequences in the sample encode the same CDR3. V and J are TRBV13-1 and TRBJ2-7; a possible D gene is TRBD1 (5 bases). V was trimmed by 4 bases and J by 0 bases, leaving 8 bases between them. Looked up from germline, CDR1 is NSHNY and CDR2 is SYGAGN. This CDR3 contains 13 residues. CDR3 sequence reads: CASSPGSSYEQYF. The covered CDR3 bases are TGTGCCAGCAGTCCAGGGAGCTCCTAT.